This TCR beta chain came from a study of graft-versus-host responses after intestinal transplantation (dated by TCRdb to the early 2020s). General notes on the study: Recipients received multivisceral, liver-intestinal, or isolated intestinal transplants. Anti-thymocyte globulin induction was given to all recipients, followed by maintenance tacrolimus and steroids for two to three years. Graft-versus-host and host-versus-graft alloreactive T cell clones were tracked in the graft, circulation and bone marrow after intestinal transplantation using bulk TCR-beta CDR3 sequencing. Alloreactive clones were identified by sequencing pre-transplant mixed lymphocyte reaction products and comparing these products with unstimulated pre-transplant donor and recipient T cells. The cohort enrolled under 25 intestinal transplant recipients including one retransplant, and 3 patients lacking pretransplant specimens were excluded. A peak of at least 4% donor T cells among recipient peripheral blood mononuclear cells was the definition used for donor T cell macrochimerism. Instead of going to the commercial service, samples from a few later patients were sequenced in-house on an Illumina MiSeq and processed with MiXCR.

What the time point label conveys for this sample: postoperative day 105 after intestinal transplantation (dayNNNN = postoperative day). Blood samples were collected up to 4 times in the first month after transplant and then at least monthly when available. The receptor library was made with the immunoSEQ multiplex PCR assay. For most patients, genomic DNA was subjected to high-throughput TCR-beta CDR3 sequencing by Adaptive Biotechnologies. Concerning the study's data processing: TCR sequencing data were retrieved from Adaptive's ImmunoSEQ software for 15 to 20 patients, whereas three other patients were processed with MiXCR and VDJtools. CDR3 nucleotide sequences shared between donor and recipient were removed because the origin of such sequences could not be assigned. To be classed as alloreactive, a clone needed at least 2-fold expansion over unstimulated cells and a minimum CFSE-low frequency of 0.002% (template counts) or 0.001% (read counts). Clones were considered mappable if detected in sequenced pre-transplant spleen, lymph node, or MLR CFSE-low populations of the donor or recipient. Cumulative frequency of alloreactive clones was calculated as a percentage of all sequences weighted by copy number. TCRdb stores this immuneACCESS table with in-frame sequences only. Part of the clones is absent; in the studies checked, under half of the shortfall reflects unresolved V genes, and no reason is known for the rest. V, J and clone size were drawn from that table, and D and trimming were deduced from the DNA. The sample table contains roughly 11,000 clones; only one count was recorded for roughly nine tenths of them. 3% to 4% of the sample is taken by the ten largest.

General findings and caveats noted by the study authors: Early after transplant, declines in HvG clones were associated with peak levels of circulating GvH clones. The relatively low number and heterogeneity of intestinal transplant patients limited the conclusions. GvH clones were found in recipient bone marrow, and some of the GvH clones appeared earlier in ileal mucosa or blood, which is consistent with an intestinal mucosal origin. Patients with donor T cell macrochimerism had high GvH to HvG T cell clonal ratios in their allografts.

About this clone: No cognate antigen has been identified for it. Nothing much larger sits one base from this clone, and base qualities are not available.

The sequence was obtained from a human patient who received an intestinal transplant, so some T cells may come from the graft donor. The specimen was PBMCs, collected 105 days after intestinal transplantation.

The bases read TGTGCCAGCAGCTTAGGGAGTGGGACTAGCACCTCCACAGATACGCAGTATTTT. It translates to CASSLGSGTSTSTDTQYF. This receptor chain uses TRBV11-3 and TRBJ2-3, with 9 central nucleotides matching TRBD2. Trimmed from V: 1 base; trimmed from J: 2 bases; junction bases lacking a gene match: 10. Based on the germline V gene, the CDR1 and CDR2 sequences are SGHNT and YENEEA. The CDR3 goes from the cysteine to the phenylalanine over 18 residues. Left in the record is the CDR3 DNA by itself, 54 bases read in frame from the first base.